Listed below are T cell receptor beta chains from one sample, sequenced in a study of T cells in Graves' hyperthyroidism and ophthalmopathy. TCRdb re-analysed the multiplex PCR reads in MiXCR, keeping a single row per CDR3 protein. The table includes fewer than 550,000 distinct CDR3 sequences, 15% to 18% detected once. Material: blood. These receptors were obtained from a woman under 30 with Graves' hyperthyroidism. The conserved cysteine and the conserved F or W are not part of the CDR3 here. The D gene is left open where the match is weak.

D gene,V gene,CDR3 protein
TRBD1,TRBV24-1,ATSDFRGQGFREQF
.,TRBV20-1,SARQGQETQY
TRBD2,TRBV9,ASSMTSGRFNEQF
TRBD2,TRBV13,ASSLEGSGSTEQF
.,TRBV3-1,ASSPQGYGANVLT
.,TRBV12-3/TRBV12-4,ASSDLSSYNEQF
.,TRBV11-2,ASSLDKGERYEQY
.,TRBV19,ASRLHSASNQPQH
TRBD2,TRBV6-2/TRBV6-3,ASSPGLAGGRAKNIQY
.,TRBV10-3,AISESNEQF
.,TRBV12-3/TRBV12-4,ASSLEAPVGGDTQY
.,TRBV11-2,ASSLEALARETQY
.,TRBV18,ASSPVGAGGNTIY
.,TRBV2,ASSAFEGFTEAF
TRBD2,TRBV10-1,ASSDTGGPRNEQF
.,TRBV7-2,ASSQGGGGTDTQY
TRBD1,TRBV7-9,ASSSLMGQGATEAF
.,TRBV11-2,ASSSEYNEQF
.,TRBV7-9,ASSSSRTKANDEQF
TRBD2,TRBV20-1,SAAGGNEQF
.,TRBV5-1,ASSPEGVEAF
TRBD1,TRBV28,ASSLGTGNTEAF
TRBD2,TRBV4-1,ASSQDGLAEYEQY
.,TRBV28,ASSSNVPDGDEQY
.,TRBV20-1,SARGESRLEQF
TRBD2,TRBV7-9,ASTSFGGTSGRTDTQY
TRBD1,TRBV24-1,ATRDRGTDQPQH
TRBD1,TRBV24-1,ATSDRGLDYGYT
.,TRBV29-1,SVSQNQETQY
.,TRBV6-2/TRBV6-3,ASRPPWGSYEQH
TRBD2,TRBV6-1,ASSDLAGTTDTQY
TRBD2,TRBV28,ASSFGTSGINEQF
TRBD2,TRBV5-1,ASSLGTSGGADTQY
TRBD1,TRBV4-1,ASSPHSGTGANQPQH
.,TRBV9,ASSGVGAYEQY
TRBD2,TRBV27,ASSFDSGGSTDTQY
TRBD2,TRBV27,ASSSQSSRGGRAKNIQY
.,TRBV20-1,SARIGGADHEQY
TRBD2,TRBV7-8,ASSPSGSFTDTQY
.,TRBV20-1,SARASTGTEAF
.,TRBV28,ASSLGRVVNTEAF
.,TRBV20-1,SARVGGQETQY
TRBD1,TRBV12-3/TRBV12-4,ASRETGEDQPQH
.,TRBV11-2,ASSSIKTPRSLGYEQY
TRBD1,TRBV11-2,ASSLQGTSTGELF
TRBD1,TRBV6-9,ASSYTGDQPQH
TRBD1,TRBV5-6,ASSTNRGLTEAF
.,TRBV6-6,ASSYSAQGSGELF
.,TRBV7-2,ASSLAPRLYEQY
.,TRBV10-2,ASNTAGGELF
.,TRBV7-2,ASSLDEGANTEAF